The clone carrying this TCR beta chain has just a few counts. Its antigen is currently unknown. The entry originates in a study of blood T cells in healthy people across ages. Study-level findings and limits: Age brought a roughly linear fall in TCR beta diversity measured per million T cells. Naive T cell percentage and TCR beta diversity correlated strongly.

Then a second PCR, running about 6 to 12 cycles, was carried out with a sample-barcoded 5' primer and a J-beta primer mix. TCRdb used MiXCR to reprocess the 5' RACE reads, holding one entry per CDR3 protein. The sample lists around 1,900,000 distinct CDR3 sequences; roughly 43% were seen once. This CDR3 region has 15 residues. Germline V lookup: CDR1 DFQATT, CDR2 SNEGSKA (reference sequence). V was clipped by 0 bases and J by 0 bases, with 9 bases between them. The rearrangement uses TRBV20-1 and TRBJ2-4; D uncertain. The sequenced material came from blood. This sequence was found in a human donor in good health. The CDR3 is CSARDPMIAKNIQYF. The DNA of the CDR3 is TGCAGTGCTAGAGATCCGATGATAGCCAAAAACATTCAGTACTTC.